This T cell receptor beta chain originates from a study of cytomegalovirus exposure and HLA in healthy donors. Overall study results and limits: The classifier, whose performance was assessed in both the original and validation cohorts, reportedly diagnosed cytomegalovirus status with high specificity and sensitivity. The listing of 150 or so TCR beta chains classed them as cytomegalovirus-associated. Rarity characterized most TCR sequences, yet some public TCRs appeared in many donors. Within the 95 to 150 validation repertoires, first-cohort TCR clusters tended to co-occur, according to a later analysis.

With regard to this clone: Its matching antigen is unknown.

Germline CDR1 SGHTA, CDR2 FQGNSA. The CDR3 has 14 amino acids. V shed 5 bases, J shed 4 bases, and the junction held 8 bases outside the gene matches. Sequencing was performed with immunoSEQ multiplex PCR; in TCRdb, only in-frame clones are kept and a portion is missing. The sample carries roughly 130,000 clones, almost 90% recorded once. This clonotype was sampled from a man aged 30 to 39 in good health and CMV-seronegative. The V call is TRBV7-2, the J call TRBJ2-7; 7 nucleotides align to TRBD2. Sequenced sample: PBMCs. The CDR3 DNA reads as TGTGCCAGCAGCCTCATCCGGGAGGCTTACGAGCAGTACTTC. Amino acid sequence: CASSLIREAYEQYF.